This T cell receptor (beta chain) was sequenced for a study of blood T cells in healthy people across ages. Whole-study findings and limits: Naive CD4+ cells and diversity were both higher in long-lived donors than in aged donors. TCR beta diversity was tightly associated with the proportion of naive T cells. TCR beta diversity per million T cells fell roughly linearly with age.

Germline V gene sequence: CDR1 MGHDK, CDR2 SYGVNS. V lost 3 bases to trimming and J lost 7 bases, with 10 bases between them. This CDR3 is built from 14 residues. The second PCR ran roughly 6 to 11 cycles with a sample-barcoded 5' primer and J-beta primers. TCRdb re-analysed the 5' RACE reads in MiXCR, keeping a single row per CDR3 protein. The profile shows roughly 2 million distinct CDR3 sequences, around half of them singletons. Comments on this clonotype: Its antigen is not known.

The receptor comes from a woman aged 40 to 50 in good health. This chain uses TRBV25-1 with TRBJ1-6; no definite D call. The sequenced sample consisted of blood. CDR3 protein: CASSDTPGNSPLHF. The CDR3 region has the DNA TGTGCCAGCAGTGACACTCCGGGAAATTCACCCCTCCACTTT.